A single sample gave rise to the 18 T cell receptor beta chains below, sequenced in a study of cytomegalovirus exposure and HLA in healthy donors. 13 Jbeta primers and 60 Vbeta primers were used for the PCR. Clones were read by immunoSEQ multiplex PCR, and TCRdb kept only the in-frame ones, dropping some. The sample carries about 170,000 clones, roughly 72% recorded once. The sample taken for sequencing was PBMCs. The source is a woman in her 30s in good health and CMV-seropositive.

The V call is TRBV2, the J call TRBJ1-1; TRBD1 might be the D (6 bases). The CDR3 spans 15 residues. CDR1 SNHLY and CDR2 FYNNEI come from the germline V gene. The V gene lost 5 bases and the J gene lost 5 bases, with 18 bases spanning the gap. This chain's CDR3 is CASSSRGTLTTEAFF. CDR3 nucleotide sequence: TGTGCCAGCAGTAGCAGAGGGACATTAACGACTGAAGCTTTCTTT.

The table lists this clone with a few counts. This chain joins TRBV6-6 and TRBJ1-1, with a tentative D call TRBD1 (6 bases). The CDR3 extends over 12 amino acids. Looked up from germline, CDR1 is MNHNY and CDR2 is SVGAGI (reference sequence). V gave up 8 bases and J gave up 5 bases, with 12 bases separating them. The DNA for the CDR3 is TGTGCCAGCTTACGCCAGGGGACTGAAGCTTTCTTT. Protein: CASLRQGTEAFF.

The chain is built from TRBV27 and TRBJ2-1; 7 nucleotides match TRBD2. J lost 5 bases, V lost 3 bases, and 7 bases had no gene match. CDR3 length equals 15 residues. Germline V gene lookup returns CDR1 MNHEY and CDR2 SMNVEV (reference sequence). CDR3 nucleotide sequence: TGTGCCAGCAGTTTGTTCGGGGGGTTAGACAATGAGCAGTTCTTC. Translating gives CASSLFGGLDNEQFF.

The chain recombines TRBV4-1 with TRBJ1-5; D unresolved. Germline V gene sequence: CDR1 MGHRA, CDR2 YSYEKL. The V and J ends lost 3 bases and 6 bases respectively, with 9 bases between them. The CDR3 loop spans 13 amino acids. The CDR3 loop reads CASSQDLSQPQHF. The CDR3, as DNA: TGCGCCAGCAGCCAGGACTTGAGTCAGCCCCAGCATTTT.

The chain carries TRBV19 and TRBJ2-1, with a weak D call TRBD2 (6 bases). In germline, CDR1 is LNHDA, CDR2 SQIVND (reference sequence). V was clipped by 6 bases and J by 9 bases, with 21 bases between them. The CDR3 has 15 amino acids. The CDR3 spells CASSPDPRGRSEQFF. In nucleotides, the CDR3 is TGTGCCAGTAGCCCGGACCCCCGGGGGAGAAGTGAGCAGTTCTTC. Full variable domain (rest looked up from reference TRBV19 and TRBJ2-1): DGGITQSPKYLFRKEGQNVTLSCEQNLNHDAMYWYRQDPGQGLRLIYYSQIVNDFQKGDIAEGYSVSREKKESFPLTVTSAQKNPTAFYLCASSPDPRGRSEQFFGPGTRLTVL.

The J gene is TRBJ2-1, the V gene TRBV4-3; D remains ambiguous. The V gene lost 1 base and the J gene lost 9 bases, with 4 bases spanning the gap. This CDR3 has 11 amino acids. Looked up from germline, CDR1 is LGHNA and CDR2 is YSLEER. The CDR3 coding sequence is TGCGCCAGCAGCCAAGCAGGTGAGCAGTTCTTC. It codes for CASSQAGEQFF.

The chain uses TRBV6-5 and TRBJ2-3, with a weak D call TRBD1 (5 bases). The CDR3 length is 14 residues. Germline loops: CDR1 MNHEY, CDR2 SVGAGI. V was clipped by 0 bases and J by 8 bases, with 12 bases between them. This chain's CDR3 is CASSYSPTVGTQYF. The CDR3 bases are TGTGCCAGCAGTTACTCCCCGACAGTAGGTACGCAGTATTTT.

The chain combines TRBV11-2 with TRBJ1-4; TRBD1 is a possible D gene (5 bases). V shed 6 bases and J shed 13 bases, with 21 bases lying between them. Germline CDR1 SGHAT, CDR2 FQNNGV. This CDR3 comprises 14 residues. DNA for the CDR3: TGTGCCAGCAGTAACGACAGTCCTAATGTCGGACTGTTTTTT. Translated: CASSNDSPNVGLFF.

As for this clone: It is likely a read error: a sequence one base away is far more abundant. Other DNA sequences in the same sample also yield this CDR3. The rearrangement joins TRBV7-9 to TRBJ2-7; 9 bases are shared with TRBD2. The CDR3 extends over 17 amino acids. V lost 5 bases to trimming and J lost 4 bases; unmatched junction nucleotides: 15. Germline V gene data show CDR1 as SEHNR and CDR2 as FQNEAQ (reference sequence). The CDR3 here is CASSQEARAGGRYEQYF. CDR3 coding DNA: TGTGCCAGCAGCCAAGAAGCTAGGGCGGGGGGGCGGTACGAGCAGTACTTC.

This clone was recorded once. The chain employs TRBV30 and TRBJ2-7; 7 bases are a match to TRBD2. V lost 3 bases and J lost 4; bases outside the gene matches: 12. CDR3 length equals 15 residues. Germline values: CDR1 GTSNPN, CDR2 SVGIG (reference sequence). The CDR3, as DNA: TGTGCCTGGAGATCGGGGGGTAGCGGGCGATACGAGCAGTACTTC. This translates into CAWRSGGSGRYEQYF.

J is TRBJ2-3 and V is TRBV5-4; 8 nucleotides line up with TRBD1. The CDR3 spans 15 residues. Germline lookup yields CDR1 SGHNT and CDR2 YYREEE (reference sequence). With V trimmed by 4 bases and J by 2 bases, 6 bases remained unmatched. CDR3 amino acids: CASSPAGGHTDTQYF. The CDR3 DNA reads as TGTGCCAGCAGCCCCGCAGGGGGCCACACAGATACGCAGTATTTT.

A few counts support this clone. The CDR3 region has the DNA TGTGCCAGCAGTCCAGGGACTAGCGGGAGCTCCTACAATGAGCAGTTCTTC. Translation: CASSPGTSGSSYNEQFF. V and J are TRBV27 and TRBJ2-1; 14 bases fit TRBD2. The CDR3 totals 17 residues. Per germline, CDR1 MNHEY and CDR2 SMNVEV (reference sequence). Unmatched junction bases numbered 3, after V lost 5 bases and J lost 0 bases.

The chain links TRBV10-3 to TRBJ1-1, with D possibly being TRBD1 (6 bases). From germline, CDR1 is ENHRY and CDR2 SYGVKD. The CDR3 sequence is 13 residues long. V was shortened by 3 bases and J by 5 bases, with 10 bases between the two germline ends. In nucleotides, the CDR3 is TGTGCCATCAGTGAACGAGACAGGACTGAAGCTTTCTTT. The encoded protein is CAISERDRTEAFF.

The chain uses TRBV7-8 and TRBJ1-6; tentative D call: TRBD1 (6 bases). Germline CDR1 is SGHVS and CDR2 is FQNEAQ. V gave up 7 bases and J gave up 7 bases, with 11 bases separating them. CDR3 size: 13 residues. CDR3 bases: TGTGCCAGCACCGTCCAGGGGAATTCACCCCTCCACTTT. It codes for CASTVQGNSPLHF.

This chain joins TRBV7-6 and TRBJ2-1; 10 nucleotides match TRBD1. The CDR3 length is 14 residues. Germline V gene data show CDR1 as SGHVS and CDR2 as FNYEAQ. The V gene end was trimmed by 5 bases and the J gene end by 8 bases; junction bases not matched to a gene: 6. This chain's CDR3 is CASSLGTGVYEQFF. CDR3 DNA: TGTGCCAGCAGCCTCGGGACAGGGGTGTATGAGCAGTTCTTC.

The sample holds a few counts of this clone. This CDR3 is CAWSSAWSGTQYF. Written as DNA, the CDR3 is TGTGCCTGGAGTTCAGCTTGGAGTGGCACGCAGTATTTT. This sequence joins TRBV30 and TRBJ2-3; D not resolved. CDR3 length: 13 residues. CDR1 and CDR2 from the germline V gene are GTSNPN and SVGIG (reference sequence). The germline V and J ends were trimmed by 2 bases and 9 bases, with 15 bases remaining between them. The full variable domain, in which reference TRBV30 and TRBJ2-3 provide the parts outside the CDR3, is SQTIHQWPATLVQPVGSPLSLECTVEGTSNPNLYWYRQAAGRGLQLLFYSVGIGQISSEVPQNLSASRPQDRQFILSSKKLLLSDSGFYLCAWSSAWSGTQYFGPGTRLTVL.

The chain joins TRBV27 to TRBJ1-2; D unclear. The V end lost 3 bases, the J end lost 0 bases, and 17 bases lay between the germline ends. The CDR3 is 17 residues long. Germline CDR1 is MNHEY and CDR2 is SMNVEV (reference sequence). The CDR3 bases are TGTGCCAGCAGTTTTCGTTTGGCAGGTCGGTCTAACTATGGCTACACCTTC. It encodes CASSFRLAGRSNYGYTF.

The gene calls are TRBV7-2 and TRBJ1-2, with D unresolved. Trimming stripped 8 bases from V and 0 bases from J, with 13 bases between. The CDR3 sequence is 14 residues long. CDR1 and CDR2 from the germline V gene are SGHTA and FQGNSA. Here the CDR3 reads CASDRGGANYGYTF. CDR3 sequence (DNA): TGTGCCAGCGACCGGGGTGGAGCTAACTATGGCTACACCTTC.